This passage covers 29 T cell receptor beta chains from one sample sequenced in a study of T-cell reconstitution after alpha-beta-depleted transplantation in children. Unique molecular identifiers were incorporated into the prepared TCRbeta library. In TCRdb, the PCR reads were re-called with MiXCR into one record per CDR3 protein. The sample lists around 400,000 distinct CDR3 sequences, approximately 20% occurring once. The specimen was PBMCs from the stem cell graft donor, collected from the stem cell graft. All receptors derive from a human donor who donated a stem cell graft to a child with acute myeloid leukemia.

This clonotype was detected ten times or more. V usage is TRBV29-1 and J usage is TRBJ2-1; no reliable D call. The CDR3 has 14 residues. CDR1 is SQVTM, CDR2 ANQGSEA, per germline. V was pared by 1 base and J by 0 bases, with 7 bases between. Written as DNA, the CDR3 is TGCAGCGTTGAAGGCAGGATCTCCTACAATGAGCAGTTCTTC. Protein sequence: CSVEGRISYNEQFF.

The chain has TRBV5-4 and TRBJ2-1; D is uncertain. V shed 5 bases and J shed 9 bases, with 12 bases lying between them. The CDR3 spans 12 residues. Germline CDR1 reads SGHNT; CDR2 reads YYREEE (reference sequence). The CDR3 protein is CASSSYNGEQFF. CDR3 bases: TGTGCCAGCAGTTCGTATAATGGTGAGCAGTTCTTC.

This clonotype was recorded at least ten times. DNA of the CDR3: TGTGCCAGCAGTACCAGACAGGGGTACACTGAAGCTTTCTTT. It translates to CASSTRQGYTEAFF. V usage is TRBV28 and J usage is TRBJ1-1, with 8 bases aligning to TRBD1. In germline, CDR1 is MDHEN, CDR2 SYDVKM. V lost 5 bases to trimming and J lost 3 bases; unmatched junction nucleotides: 5. The CDR3 extends over 14 amino acids.

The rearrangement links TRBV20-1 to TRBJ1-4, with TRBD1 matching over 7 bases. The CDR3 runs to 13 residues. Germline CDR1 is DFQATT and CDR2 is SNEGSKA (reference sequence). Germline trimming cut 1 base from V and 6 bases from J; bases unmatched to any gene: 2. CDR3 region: CSARGRGDEKLFF. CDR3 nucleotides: TGCAGTGCTAGAGGCAGGGGGGATGAAAAACTGTTTTTT.

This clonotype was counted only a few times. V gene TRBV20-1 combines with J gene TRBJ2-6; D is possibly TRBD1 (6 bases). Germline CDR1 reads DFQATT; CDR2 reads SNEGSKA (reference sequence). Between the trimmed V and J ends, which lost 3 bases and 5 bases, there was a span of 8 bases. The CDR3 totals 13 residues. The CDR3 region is CSASTGRANVLTF. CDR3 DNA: TGCAGTGCTAGCACAGGGAGGGCCAACGTCCTGACTTTC.

CDR3: CASSWRTVNTGELFF. The CDR3 nucleotides are TGCGCCAGCAGCTGGAGGACAGTTAACACCGGGGAGCTGTTTTTT. The chain uses TRBV5-1 and TRBJ2-2; the D gene is possibly TRBD1 (6 bases). The CDR3 runs to 15 residues. The V gene's germline CDR1 is SGHRS and CDR2 YFSETQ. Trimming stripped 3 bases from V and 2 bases from J, with 11 bases between.

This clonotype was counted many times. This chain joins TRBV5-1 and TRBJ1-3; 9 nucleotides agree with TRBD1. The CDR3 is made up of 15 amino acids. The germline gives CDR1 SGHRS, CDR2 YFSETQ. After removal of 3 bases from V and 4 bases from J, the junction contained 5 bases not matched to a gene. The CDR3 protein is CASSSGQGSGNTIYF. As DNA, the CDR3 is TGCGCCAGCAGCTCGGGACAGGGATCAGGAAACACCATATATTTT.

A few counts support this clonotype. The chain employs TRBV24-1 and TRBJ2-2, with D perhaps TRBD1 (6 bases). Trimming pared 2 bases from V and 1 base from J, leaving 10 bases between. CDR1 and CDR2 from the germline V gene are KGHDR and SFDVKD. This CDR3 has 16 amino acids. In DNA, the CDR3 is TGTGCCACCAGTGATTGGGCCAGGGGGAACACCGGGGAGCTGTTTTTT. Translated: CATSDWARGNTGELFF.

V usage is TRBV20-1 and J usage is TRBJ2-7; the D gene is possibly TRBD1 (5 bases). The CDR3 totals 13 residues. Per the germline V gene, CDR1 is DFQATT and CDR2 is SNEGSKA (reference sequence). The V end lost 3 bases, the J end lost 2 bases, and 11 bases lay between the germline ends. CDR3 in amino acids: CSASSGIAYEQYF. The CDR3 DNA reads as TGCAGTGCTAGTTCAGGGATCGCCTACGAGCAGTACTTC.

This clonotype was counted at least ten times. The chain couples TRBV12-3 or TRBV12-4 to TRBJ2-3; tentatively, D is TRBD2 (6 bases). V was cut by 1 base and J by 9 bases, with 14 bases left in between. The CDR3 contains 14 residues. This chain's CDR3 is CASSLEAGLLTQYF. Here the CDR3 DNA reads TGTGCCAGCAGTTTAGAAGCGGGCCTATTAACGCAGTATTTT.

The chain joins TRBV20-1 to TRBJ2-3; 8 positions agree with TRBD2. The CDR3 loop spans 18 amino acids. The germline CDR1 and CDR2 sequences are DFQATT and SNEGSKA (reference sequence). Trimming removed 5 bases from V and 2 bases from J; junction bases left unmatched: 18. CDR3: CSAPRLLAGLSFTDTQYF. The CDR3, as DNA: TGCAGTGCTCCCAGACTGCTAGCGGGTCTGTCCTTCACAGATACGCAGTATTTT.

The CDR3 loop is CSASTSGYEQYF. The DNA for the CDR3 is TGCAGTGCTAGCACTAGCGGCTACGAGCAGTACTTC. This chain links TRBV20-1 with TRBJ2-7, with 8 bases fitting TRBD2. CDR3 length equals 12 residues. Germline V CDR1 and CDR2: DFQATT, SNEGSKA (reference sequence). J was trimmed by 3 bases and V by 3 bases; bases with no gene match: 1.

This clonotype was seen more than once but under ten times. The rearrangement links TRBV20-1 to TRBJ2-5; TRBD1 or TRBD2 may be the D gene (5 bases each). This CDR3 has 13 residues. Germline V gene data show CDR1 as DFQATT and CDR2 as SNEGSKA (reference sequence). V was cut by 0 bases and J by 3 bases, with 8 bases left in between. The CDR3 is CSARDGGKETQYF. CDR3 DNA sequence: TGCAGTGCTAGAGATGGGGGAAAAGAGACCCAGTACTTC.

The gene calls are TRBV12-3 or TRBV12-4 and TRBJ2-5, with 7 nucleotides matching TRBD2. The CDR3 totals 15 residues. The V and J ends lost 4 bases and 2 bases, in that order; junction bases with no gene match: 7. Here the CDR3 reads CASSSPGRGQETQYF. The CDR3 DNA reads TGTGCCAGCAGTTCCCCGGGGAGGGGTCAAGAGACCCAGTACTTC.

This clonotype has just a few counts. The DNA of the CDR3 is TGTGCCAGCTCACCACGAGGGGGGAGGTTCGACGAGCAGTACTTC. This codes for CASSPRGGRFDEQYF. The chain uses TRBV18 and TRBJ2-7; the D call may be TRBD1 or TRBD2 (6 bases each). The CDR3 runs to 15 residues. Germline CDR1 is KGHSH and CDR2 is LQKENI. Trimming took off 1 base at V and 5 bases at J, with 15 bases between the two ends. Variable domain in full (rest from reference TRBV18 and TRBJ2-7): NAGVMQNPRHLVRRRGQEARLRCSPMKGHSHVYWYRQLPEEGLKFMVYLQKENIIDESGMPKERFSAEFPKEGPSILRIQQVVRGDSAAYFCASSPRGGRFDEQYFGPGTRLTVT.

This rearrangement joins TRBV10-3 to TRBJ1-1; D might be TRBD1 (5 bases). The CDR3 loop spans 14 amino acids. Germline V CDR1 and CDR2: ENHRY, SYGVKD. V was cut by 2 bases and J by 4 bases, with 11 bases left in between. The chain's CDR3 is CAISEGARSTEAFF. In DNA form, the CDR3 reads TGTGCCATCAGTGAGGGGGCGAGAAGCACTGAAGCTTTCTTT.

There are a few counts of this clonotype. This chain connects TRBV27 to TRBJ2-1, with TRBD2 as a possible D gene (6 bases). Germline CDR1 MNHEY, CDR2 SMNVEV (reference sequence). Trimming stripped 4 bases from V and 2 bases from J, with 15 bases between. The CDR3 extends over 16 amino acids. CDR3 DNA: TGTGCCAGCAGTTCCCTCGCAGGAGGGCCCTACAATGAGCAGTTCTTC. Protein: CASSSLAGGPYNEQFF.

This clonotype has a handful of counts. CDR3 nucleotides: TGCAGCGTTGGGGGCTGGCTTAATGAGCAGTTCTTC. This gives the protein CSVGGWLNEQFF. The chain joins TRBV29-1 to TRBJ2-1; weak D call: TRBD1 (5 bases). CDR1 SQVTM and CDR2 ANQGSEA come from the germline V gene. The V end was cut by 4 bases, the J end by 7 bases, with 11 bases between. This CDR3 is built from 12 residues.

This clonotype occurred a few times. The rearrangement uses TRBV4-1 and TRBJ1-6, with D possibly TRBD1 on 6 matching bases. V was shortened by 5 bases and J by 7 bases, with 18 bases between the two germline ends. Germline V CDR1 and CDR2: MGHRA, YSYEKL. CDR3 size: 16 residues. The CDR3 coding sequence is TGCGCCAGCAGCTCTCCTCGGGACAAGTTGAATTCACCCCTCCACTTT. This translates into CASSSPRDKLNSPLHF.

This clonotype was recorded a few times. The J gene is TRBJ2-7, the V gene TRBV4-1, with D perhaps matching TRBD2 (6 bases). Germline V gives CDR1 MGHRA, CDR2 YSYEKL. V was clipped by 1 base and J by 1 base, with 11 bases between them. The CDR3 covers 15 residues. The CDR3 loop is CASSQVGGSSYEQYF. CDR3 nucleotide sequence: TGCGCCAGCAGCCAAGTTGGGGGGAGTTCCTACGAGCAGTACTTC.

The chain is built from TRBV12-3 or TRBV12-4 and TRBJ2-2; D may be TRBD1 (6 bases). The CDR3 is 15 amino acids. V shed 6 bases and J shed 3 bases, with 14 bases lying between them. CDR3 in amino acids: CASSLRDKYTGELFF. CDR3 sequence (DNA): TGTGCCAGCAGCCTCCGGGACAAATACACCGGGGAGCTGTTTTTT.

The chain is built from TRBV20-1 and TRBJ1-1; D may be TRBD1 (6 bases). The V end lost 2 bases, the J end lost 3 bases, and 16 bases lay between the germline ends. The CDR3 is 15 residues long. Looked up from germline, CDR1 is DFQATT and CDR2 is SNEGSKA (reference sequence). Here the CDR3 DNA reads TGCAGTGCTAGATCCAGAAAGAACAGGGACACTGAAGCTTTCTTT. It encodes CSARSRKNRDTEAFF.

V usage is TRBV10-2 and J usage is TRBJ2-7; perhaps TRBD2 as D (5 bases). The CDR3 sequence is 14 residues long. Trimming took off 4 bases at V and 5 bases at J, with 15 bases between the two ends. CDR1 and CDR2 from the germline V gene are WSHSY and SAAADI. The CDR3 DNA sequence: TGCGCCAGCAGTGGTTGGGGATACGGGAACGAGCAGTACTTC. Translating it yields CASSGWGYGNEQYF.

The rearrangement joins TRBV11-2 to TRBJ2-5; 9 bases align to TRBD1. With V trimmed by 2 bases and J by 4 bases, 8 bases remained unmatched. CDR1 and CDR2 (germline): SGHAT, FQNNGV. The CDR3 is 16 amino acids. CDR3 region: CASSLRRTGEGETQYF. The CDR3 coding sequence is TGTGCCAGCAGCTTAAGGCGGACAGGGGAAGGAGAGACCCAGTACTTC.

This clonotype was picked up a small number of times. The chain's CDR3 is CASSSSGWDPGEGQFF. The CDR3 nucleotides are TGTGCCAGCAGTTCCTCCGGTTGGGACCCCGGAGAGGGGCAGTTCTTC. V and J are TRBV11-2 and TRBJ2-1; D assignment may be TRBD1 or TRBD2 (5 bases each). Trimming cost V 6 bases and J 12 bases, with 27 bases left between them. CDR1 and CDR2 (germline): SGHAT, FQNNGV. The CDR3 has 16 amino acids.

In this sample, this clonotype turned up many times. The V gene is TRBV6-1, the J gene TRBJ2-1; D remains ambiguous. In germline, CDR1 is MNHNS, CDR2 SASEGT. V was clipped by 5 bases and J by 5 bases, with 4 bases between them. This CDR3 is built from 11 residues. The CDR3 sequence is CASSIHNEQFF. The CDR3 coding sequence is TGTGCCAGCAGTATCCACAATGAGCAGTTCTTC.

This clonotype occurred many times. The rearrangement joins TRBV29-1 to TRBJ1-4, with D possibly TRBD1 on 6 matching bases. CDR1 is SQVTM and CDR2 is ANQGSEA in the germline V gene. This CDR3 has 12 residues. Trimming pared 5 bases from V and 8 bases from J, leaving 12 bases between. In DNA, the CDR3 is TGCAGCGTTTGCCAGGGGACCGAAAAACTGTTTTTT. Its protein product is CSVCQGTEKLFF.

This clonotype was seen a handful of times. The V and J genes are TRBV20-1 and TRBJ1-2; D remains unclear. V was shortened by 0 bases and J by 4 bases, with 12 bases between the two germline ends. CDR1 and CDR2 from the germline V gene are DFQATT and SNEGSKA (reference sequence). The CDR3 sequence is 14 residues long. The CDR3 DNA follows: TGCAGTGCTAGAGAGATACTTGGGCCCTATGGCTACACCTTC. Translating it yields CSAREILGPYGYTF.

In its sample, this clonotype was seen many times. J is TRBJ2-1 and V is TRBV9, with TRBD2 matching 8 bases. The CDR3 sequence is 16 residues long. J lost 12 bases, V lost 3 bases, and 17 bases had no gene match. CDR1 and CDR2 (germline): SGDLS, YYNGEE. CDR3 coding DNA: TGTGCCAGCAGCGCGAAACTGAGCAGCGGGGGAATCGTGCAGTTCTTC. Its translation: CASSAKLSSGGIVQFF. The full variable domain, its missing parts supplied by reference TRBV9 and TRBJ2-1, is DSGVTQTPKHLITATGQRVTLRCSPRSGDLSVYWYQQSLDQGLQFLIQYYNGEERAKGNILERFSAQQFPDLHSELNLSSLELGDSALYFCASSAKLSSGGIVQFFGPGTRLTVL.